Detailed here is one T cell receptor beta chain. What it binds is unknown. Clones were sequenced by immunoSEQ multiplex PCR, and TCRdb holds only the in-frame ones, with some missing. The data contain some 170,000 clones, 90% to 95% of them singletons. The sample is drawn from a study of T cell responses to AZD1222 COVID-19 vaccine. Notes on the study in general: Spike-wide vaccine-associated CD4 TCRs dominated at 160-218 and 743-854.

Sequenced material: peripheral blood, taken 28 days after the second AZD1222 dose. This receptor was taken from an adult who received the AZD1222 COVID-19 vaccine.

CDR3 nucleotide sequence: TGTGCCAGCAGCCAAGGGGGGTACGAGCAGTACTTC. Protein product: CASSQGGYEQYF. V usage is TRBV4-2 and J usage is TRBJ2-7, with D possibly being TRBD1 or TRBD2 (5 bases each). The germline V and J ends were trimmed by 1 base and 4 bases, with 5 bases remaining between them. This CDR3 spans 12 amino acids. CDR1 is LGHNA and CDR2 is YNFKEQ in the germline V gene.